The 10 T cell receptor beta chains given below trace back to one sample, sequenced in a study of cytomegalovirus exposure and HLA in healthy donors. Primers: 60 Vbeta forward and 13 Jbeta reverse. This table comes from immunoSEQ multiplex PCR, and its TCRdb copy is limited to in-frame clones, with some not included. Seen here are 100,000 to 150,000 clones, over 9.5% observed once, and the top ten hold 4.6%. The specimen sequenced was PBMCs. The receptors here all came from a woman younger than 30 in good health and CMV-seropositive.

The table lists this clone with a few counts. The chain has TRBV30 and TRBJ2-2; no clear D. Looked up from germline, CDR1 is GTSNPN and CDR2 is SVGIG (reference sequence). Trimming removed 1 base from V and 14 bases from J, with 14 bases in between. This CDR3 is built from 12 residues. Here the CDR3 reads CAWSAGLGPLFF. The CDR3 nucleotides read TGTGCCTGGAGTGCCGGCCTAGGCCCCCTGTTTTTT.

The gene calls are TRBV27 and TRBJ2-6, with D possibly matching TRBD1 (5 bases). This CDR3 has 14 residues. Trimming left V 6 bases short and J 13 bases short, with 19 bases between. Germline CDR1 is MNHEY and CDR2 is SMNVEV (reference sequence). CDR3 amino acids: CASSINAGNSVLTF. CDR3 bases: TGTGCCAGCAGCATCAATGCAGGGAACTCTGTCCTGACTTTC. The full variable domain, rest sourced from reference TRBV27 and TRBJ2-6, is EAQVTQNPRYLITVTGKKLTVTCSQNMNHEYMSWYRQDPGLGLRQIYYSMNVEVTDKGDVPEGYKVSRKEKRNFPLILESPSPNQTSLYFCASSINAGNSVLTFGAGSRLTVL.

CDR3 region: CASQKFLANTGELFF. The CDR3 DNA sequence: TGTGCCAGCCAGAAATTTCTCGCGAACACCGGGGAGCTGTTTTTT. The chain combines TRBV27 with TRBJ2-2, with D unclear. Germline V lookup: CDR1 MNHEY, CDR2 SMNVEV (reference sequence). CDR3 length equals 15 residues. V was cut by 8 bases and J by 0 bases, with 13 bases left in between.

CDR3 loop: CASSPRGSQEQYF. DNA of the CDR3: TGTGCCAGTAGTCCCCGGGGGTCTCAAGAGCAGTACTTC. This chain joins TRBV19 and TRBJ2-7, with D possibly TRBD2 on 6 matching bases. This CDR3 comprises 13 residues. The germline V gene has CDR1 LNHDA and CDR2 SQIVND (reference sequence). V was trimmed by 5 bases and J by 7 bases, leaving 15 bases between them.

This clone was counted only a few times. The V gene is TRBV28, the J gene TRBJ1-1; D is perhaps TRBD1 (5 bases). The CDR3 has 15 amino acids. From germline, CDR1 is MDHEN and CDR2 SYDVKM. The V and J ends lost 2 bases and 4 bases respectively, with 14 bases between them. CDR3 DNA sequence: TGTGCCAGCAGTTTAGTCAGGGTCGGGGGCACTGAAGCTTTCTTT. Amino acids: CASSLVRVGGTEAFF.

The rearrangement links TRBV14 to TRBJ2-6; D perhaps matches TRBD2 (6 bases). There are 17 residues in the CDR3. Trimming left V 2 bases short and J 10 bases short, with 21 bases between. Germline V gives CDR1 SGHDN, CDR2 FVKESK. The CDR3 sequence: CASSQRPPGPGRNVLTF. For the CDR3, the DNA is TGTGCCAGCAGCCAACGACCCCCAGGCCCGGGGAGGAACGTCCTGACTTTC.

V is TRBV29-1 and J is TRBJ1-2, with 7 bases identical to TRBD1. The V gene end was trimmed by 3 bases and the J gene end by 6 bases; junction bases not matched to a gene: 10. CDR3 size: 14 residues. The germline CDR1 and CDR2 sequences are SQVTM and ANQGSEA. The CDR3 sequence: CSVDVVAGGNGYTF. The CDR3 DNA reads TGCAGCGTTGATGTTGTTGCAGGGGGTAATGGCTACACCTTC.

In this sample, this clone turned up a few times. The CDR3 reads CASSPLAEATDTQYF. As DNA, the CDR3 is TGTGCCAGCAGCCCACTCGCGGAAGCCACAGATACGCAGTATTTT. The chain couples TRBV5-5 to TRBJ2-3, with D unclear. The length of the CDR3 is 15 residues. V lost 4 bases and J 2 bases, leaving 14 bases between the germline ends. CDR1 and CDR2 from the germline V gene are SGHKS and YYEKEE (reference sequence).

This clone was detected a few times. The chain has TRBV5-1 and TRBJ2-7; 9 nucleotides align to TRBD1. CDR3 length equals 14 residues. Germline CDR1 SGHRS, CDR2 YFSETQ. Trimming removed 4 bases from V and 4 bases from J; junction bases left unmatched: 6. The CDR3 nucleotides are TGCGCCAGCAGCCCGACAGGGGGGAGGTACGAGCAGTACTTC. It yields the protein CASSPTGGRYEQYF.

This clone appeared a few times. This CDR3 reads CASRQTTLDRHEQYF. The CDR3 coding sequence is TGTGCCAGCAGACAGACGACCCTCGACCGCCACGAGCAGTACTTC. The chain carries TRBV6-5 and TRBJ2-7; D ambiguous. V was shortened by 6 bases and J by 5 bases, with 20 bases between the two germline ends. This CDR3 is built from 15 residues. Per germline, CDR1 MNHEY and CDR2 SVGAGI.